This T cell receptor beta chain was found in a study of CD8 T cells in ankylosing spondylitis. TCRdb ran MiXCR on the 5' RACE reads and lists one entry per CDR3 protein. The repertoire holds a few hundred thousand distinct CDR3 sequences, with 20% to 25% as singletons. General study points: For ankylosing spondylitis blood, a TCR beta motif of 7 to 9 highly homologous variants appeared characteristic.

CDR3 length: 14 residues. V lost 2 bases, J lost 0 bases, and 7 bases lay in between. Per the germline V gene, CDR1 is SGHRS and CDR2 is YFSETQ. This clonotype was recorded at least ten times. Its matching antigen is unknown. The chain couples TRBV5-1 to TRBJ2-3, with a weak D call TRBD2 (6 bases). The clonotype comes from a male donor with ankylosing spondylitis. Sequencing input: blood, either unsorted or a sorted T cell fraction (not recorded which). Here the CDR3 reads CASSFAGSTDTQYF. The CDR3 DNA is TGCGCCAGCAGCTTTGCGGGAAGCACAGATACGCAGTATTTT.